This paragraph reports one T cell receptor (beta chain). This table comes from immunoSEQ multiplex PCR, and its TCRdb copy is limited to in-frame clones, with some not included. The data hold 53,000 or so clones, with roughly nine tenths observed a single time. The sample belongs to a study of control samples from healthy donors and cancer patients. The CDR3 has 13 residues. Germline values: CDR1 SGHTA, CDR2 FQGTGA. The V end was cut by 4 bases, the J end by 0 bases, with 1 base between. The source is a man in his 60s with head and neck cancer. The genes are TRBV7-3 and TRBJ2-6; no firm D call. Specimen: PBMCs. CDR3 loop: CASSSSGANVLTF. The DNA for the CDR3 is TGTGCCAGCAGCTCCTCTGGGGCCAACGTCCTGACTTTC.